The count of the clone carrying this T cell receptor beta chain is one. The V segment lost 5 bases and the J segment 2 bases; nucleotides outside the gene matches: 9. The germline V gene has CDR1 SGHAT and CDR2 FQNNGV. The CDR3 totals 15 residues. This sample is drawn from a study of blood T cell repertoires in COVID-19. Overall study: Both acute and convalescent COVID-19 samples were obtained from the United States, Italy and Spain. T cells, B-cell-depleted T cells, or PBMCs supplied cDNA or gDNA.

Assay used: immunoSEQ multiplex PCR; TCRdb lists only in-frame clones, some missing. The sample includes approximately 76,000 clones, roughly 89% of them seen just once. This receptor was taken from a man in his thirties or forties with acute or convalescent COVID-19. The chain links TRBV11-2 to TRBJ2-7; 7 bases fit TRBD1. Sequencing used peripheral blood. The CDR3 spells CASSLSGTDAYEQYF. CDR3 coding DNA: TGTGCCAGCAGCCTTAGTGGGACAGATGCCTACGAGCAGTACTTC. The variable domain in full, with the rest retrieved from reference TRBV11-2 and TRBJ2-7, is EAGVAQSPRYKIIEKRQSVAFWCNPISGHATLYWYQQILGQGPKLLIQFQNNGVVDDSQLPKDRFSAERLKGVDSTLKIQPAKLEDSAVYLCASSLSGTDAYEQYFGPGTRLTVT.